This record concerns one TCR beta chain sequence. This clonotype was seen a single time. It has no known antigen specificity. No base quality values were provided; no much bigger clone lies one nucleotide off. A lone read is weak support. These data come from a study of blood T cells in healthy people across ages (dated by TCRdb to about 2015). For the wider study: In model experiments, roughly one uniquely barcoded TCR beta cDNA molecule per two T cells was captured by template switching. Two additional independent replicas of 1 million unique cDNA reads from the same blood draw were analyzed for two donors (one aged 18 to 30 and one aged 80 or older). The donors were divided into four age groups: young (average approximately 15 years), middle-aged (about 39), aged (around 59) and long-lived (roughly 86). To track age-related changes in TCR beta repertoire diversity, the study relied on deep sequencing normalized with unique cDNA molecular identifiers. To avoid experimental bias, donors of different ages were randomly spread across the sequencing lanes. Study-wide conclusions, independent of this receptor: Compared with the aged group, the long-lived group had more naive CD4+ T cells, fewer expanded clones and increased TCR diversity, suggesting age selection. Estimates of total diversity based on one million sequenced T cells were considered lower bounds and underestimates. Because profiling used bulk unsorted PBMCs, naive and antigen-experienced compartments could not be compared conclusively. Observed TCR beta diversity per million T cells fell roughly linearly with age, and a significant reduction was already apparent by age roughly 40. The CMV infection status of donors was not known, potentially confounding age-related changes in expanded clonotypes. There was a strong correlation between observed TCR beta diversity and the percentage of naive T cells measured by flow cytometry.

Receptors were amplified or captured by 5' RACE. Sequenced using an Illumina HiSeq 2500. A second PCR of roughly 6 to 11 cycles was performed with a sample-barcoded 5' primer and a J-beta primer mix. A unique molecular identifier was introduced onto each TCR beta cDNA molecule by a template-switch 5' adaptor carrying 12 random nucleotides. At least 2.5 million CDR3-containing paired-end reads were obtained from each sample. The Mint cDNA synthesis kit, primed by a TRBC-specific oligonucleotide, was used to synthesize first-strand cDNA from all RNA. After uracil-DNA glycosylase treatment, a first 18-cycle PCR used universal primers M1SS and BC2_uni_R on all cDNA. The authors' analysis ran thus. Normalization of each sample was performed by random selection of 1 million high-quality reads, each carrying a distinct molecular identifier. Instead of being binned into consensus sequences, reads that shared molecular identifiers were thrown out. MiTCR, set to a Q25 quality threshold and the strictest error-elimination algorithm, was used for CDR3 identification, clonotype clustering and error correction. A nonparametric unseen species model with Euler transformation was used to estimate lower-bound total TCR beta diversity. TCRdb reanalyzed the raw reads on its own, using fastp at Q25 for trimming and MiXCR for clone calling, and kept in-frame beta chains. Every distinct CDR3 protein forms one entry, paired with its most common genes and DNA. Here the V and J calls rest on TCRdb's processing, not on the authors' analysis. Counted in this sample were some 1.5 million distinct CDR3 sequences; roughly 28% of them appeared once. The ten largest clones take up less than 9.5% of the sample.

Cut back by 2 bases and 5 bases, the V and J ends lie 13 bases apart. CDR1 and CDR2 were assigned from the germline V gene (reference sequence) as GTSNPN and SVGIG. Counted from cysteine to phenylalanine, this CDR3 has 13 amino acids. The read is trimmed to its CDR3 DNA, 39 bases read in frame from base 1. The donors were 40 or so Caucasian individuals from Russia, aged 6 to 90 years, who were systemically healthy. Each donor gave about 9.7 milliliters of peripheral blood, drawn into EDTA-treated Vacutainer tubes. Ficoll-Paque density-gradient centrifugation was used to isolate PBMCs, with at least 6 million obtained per sample. Trizol reagent was used to extract total RNA from the PBMCs, yielding at least 5 micrograms per sample. Naive CD45RAhigh/CD27high T cell percentages were measured by flow cytometry on a PBMC aliquot from every donor.

This chain joins TRBV30 to TRBJ2-7; the D gene is possibly TRBD1 or TRBD2, with 5 bases matching each. The sample was blood. The receptor's source is a woman aged 25 to 39 in good health. The DNA sequence is given as TGTGCCTGGAGTAAGGGGACCGACCACGAGCAGTACTTC. Its translation is CAWSKGTDHEQYF.